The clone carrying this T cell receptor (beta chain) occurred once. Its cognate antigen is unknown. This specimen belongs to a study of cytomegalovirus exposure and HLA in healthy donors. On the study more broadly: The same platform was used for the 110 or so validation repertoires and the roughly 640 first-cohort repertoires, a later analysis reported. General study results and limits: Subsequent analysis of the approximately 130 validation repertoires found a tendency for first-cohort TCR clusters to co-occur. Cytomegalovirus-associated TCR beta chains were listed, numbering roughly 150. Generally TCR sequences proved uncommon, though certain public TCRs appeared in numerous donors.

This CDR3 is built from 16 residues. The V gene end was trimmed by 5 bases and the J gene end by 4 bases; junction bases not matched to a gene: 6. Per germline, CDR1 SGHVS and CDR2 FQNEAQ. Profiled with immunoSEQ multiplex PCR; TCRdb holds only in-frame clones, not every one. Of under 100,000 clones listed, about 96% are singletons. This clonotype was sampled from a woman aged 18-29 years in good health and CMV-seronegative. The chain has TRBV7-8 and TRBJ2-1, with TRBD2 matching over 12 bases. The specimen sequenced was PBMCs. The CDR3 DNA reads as TGTGCCAGCAGCACCCGGACTAGCGGGATTTACAATGAGCAGTTCTTC. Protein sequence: CASSTRTSGIYNEQFF.